Following are 25 T cell receptor beta chains from one sample sequenced in a study of identical twins. TCRdb fed the 5' RACE reads into MiXCR, producing one record per CDR3 protein. The sample has 700,000 to 950,000 distinct CDR3 sequences; around an eighth are singletons. These records were also assigned to another study, of yellow fever vaccine responses in identical twins.

The specimen was PBMCs. The origin of the receptors is a woman in her late teens or twenties in good health.

The chain couples TRBV6-1 to TRBJ1-1; D not resolved. Trimming shortened V by 2 bases and J by 7 bases, and 14 bases separated the two germline ends. Germline-derived CDR1 and CDR2 are MNHNS and SASEGT. The CDR3 length is 14 residues. This CDR3 is CASSERGGVGEAFF. The CDR3 bases are TGTGCCAGCAGTGAACGGGGTGGGGTAGGTGAAGCTTTCTTT.

The chain employs TRBV15 and TRBJ1-1, with 9 bases fitting TRBD1. The CDR3 spans 16 residues. V was clipped by 3 bases and J by 1 base; unmatched bases: 6. Germline V gene sequence: CDR1 LNHNV, CDR2 YYDKDF (reference sequence). The CDR3 DNA reads as TGTGCCACCAGCAGGGGACAGGGCGGTGGGAACACTGAAGCTTTCTTT. It translates to CATSRGQGGGNTEAFF.

V usage is TRBV18 and J usage is TRBJ1-1; D remains ambiguous. Germline CDR1 reads KGHSH; CDR2 reads LQKENI. The CDR3 extends over 15 amino acids. Trimming shortened V by 4 bases and J by 0 bases, and 12 bases separated the two germline ends. The CDR3 DNA reads as TGTGCCAGCTCACTTCCAAGGTATTTGAACACTGAAGCTTTCTTT. It codes for CASSLPRYLNTEAFF.

This clonotype was seen more than once but under ten times. This chain connects TRBV9 to TRBJ2-1, with 11 bases lining up with TRBD2. Germline CDR1 and CDR2: SGDLS and YYNGEE. After removal of 0 bases from V and 4 bases from J, the junction contained 3 bases not matched to a gene. The CDR3 is 16 residues long. CDR3 sequence: CASSVVAGGPYNEQFF. The DNA of the CDR3 is TGTGCCAGCAGCGTAGTAGCGGGGGGGCCTTACAATGAGCAGTTCTTC.

V is TRBV12-3 or TRBV12-4 and J is TRBJ2-7, with TRBD1 matching over 9 bases. There are 14 residues in the CDR3. V dropped 5 bases and J dropped 6; count of bases not matched to a gene: 8. The CDR3 coding sequence is TGTGCCAGCAGTCGGGACAGGGTGGGTAGCGAGCAGTACTTC. Translating it yields CASSRDRVGSEQYF.

This clonotype came up many times. V is TRBV4-1 and J is TRBJ1-6, with unresolved D. Trimming took 0 bases from V and 8 from J, leaving 11 bases between them. The germline gives CDR1 MGHRA, CDR2 YSYEKL. The CDR3 is 15 residues long. This CDR3 is CASSQEHLGYSPLHF. Written as DNA, the CDR3 is TGCGCCAGCAGCCAAGAACACCTGGGATATTCACCCCTCCACTTT.

This clonotype has just a few counts. The J gene is TRBJ2-3, the V gene TRBV20-1, with D perhaps matching TRBD1 (6 bases). Germline V gene data show CDR1 as DFQATT and CDR2 as SNEGSKA (reference sequence). V was pared by 1 base and J by 0 bases, with 23 bases between. This CDR3 comprises 19 residues. CDR3 loop: CSARGGGRPDPGSTDTQYF. As DNA, the CDR3 is TGCAGTGCTAGAGGAGGGGGTCGGCCCGACCCCGGTAGCACAGATACGCAGTATTTT.

The J gene is TRBJ2-3, the V gene TRBV2; no clear D gene. Germline V gene sequence: CDR1 SNHLY, CDR2 FYNNEI. The CDR3 totals 15 residues. Trimming took 2 bases from V and 0 from J, leaving 9 bases between them. The CDR3 coding sequence is TGTGCCAGCAGTGAATGGGCGGCTAGCACAGATACGCAGTATTTT. Its protein product is CASSEWAASTDTQYF.

The V gene is TRBV5-1, the J gene TRBJ2-7; 9 bases agree with TRBD1. Germline V lookup: CDR1 SGHRS, CDR2 YFSETQ. The CDR3 contains 13 residues. J gave up 4 bases and V 4 bases, and 3 bases lay outside the gene matches. This CDR3 reads CASSIGTGYEQYV. In nucleotides, the CDR3 is TGCGCCAGCAGCATAGGGACAGGGTACGAGCAGTACGTC.

CDR3 protein: CASRHTLYEQYF. The DNA of the CDR3 is TGTGCCAGCAGACACACCCTATACGAGCAGTACTTC. The V and J genes are TRBV28 and TRBJ2-7; D uncertain. CDR3 length: 12 amino acids. The V gene's germline CDR1 is MDHEN and CDR2 SYDVKM. Trimming took off 6 bases at V and 4 bases at J, with 10 bases between the two ends.

This clonotype was recorded once. CDR3 coding DNA: TGTGCCAGCAGCCTATACTACAGGGCTGGGGCCAACGTCCTGACTTTC. The encoded protein is CASSLYYRAGANVLTF. The rearrangement links TRBV12-3 or TRBV12-4 to TRBJ2-6, with D tentatively TRBD1 (6 bases). The CDR3 totals 16 residues. V was pared by 6 bases and J by 2 bases, with 14 bases between.

This clonotype was observed a few times. The chain has TRBV28 and TRBJ1-3; 10 bases align to TRBD1. Per germline, CDR1 MDHEN and CDR2 SYDVKM. The CDR3 runs to 18 residues. The junction had 10 bases not matched to a gene; V was cut back by 3 bases and J by 2 bases. The CDR3 spells CASSLSTGTGDPGNTIYF. The CDR3 DNA reads TGTGCCAGCAGTTTGAGCACCGGGACAGGGGATCCTGGAAACACCATATATTTT.

In its sample, this clonotype was seen many times. V gene TRBV5-1 combines with J gene TRBJ1-5, with D unclear. This CDR3 spans 14 amino acids. Between the trimmed V and J ends, which lost 5 bases and 0 bases, there was a span of 9 bases. CDR1 is SGHRS and CDR2 is YFSETQ in the germline V gene. The CDR3 sequence is CASRDGNSNQPQHF. The CDR3 DNA is TGCGCCAGCAGGGACGGAAATAGCAATCAGCCCCAGCATTTT.

The rearrangement links TRBV18 to TRBJ2-1; no clear D gene. The CDR3 extends over 12 amino acids. The germline V and J ends were trimmed by 3 bases and 8 bases, with 8 bases remaining between them. Germline V CDR1 and CDR2: KGHSH, LQKENI. The DNA of the CDR3 is TGTGCCAGCTCACCCCTAGGGTATGAGCAGTTCTTC. As protein: CASSPLGYEQFF.

This clonotype was counted between two and nine times. The chain is built from TRBV21-1 and TRBJ2-7; the D call of TRBD1 is as the table states it, not checked on the DNA. TRBV21-1 is shown as a pseudogene. The CDR3 extends over 16 amino acids. CDR3 nucleotide sequence: TGTGCCAGCAGCCGCCGGGGGACAGCTCTCTTGAGCGAGCAGTACTTC. It specifies CASSRRGTALLSEQYF.

This clonotype was recorded many times. The rearrangement uses TRBV28 and TRBJ2-1; no reliable D call. The germline CDR1 and CDR2 sequences are MDHEN and SYDVKM. This CDR3 is built from 15 residues. V was shortened by 0 bases and J by 3 bases, with 9 bases between the two germline ends. The CDR3 nucleotides are TGTGCCAGCAGTTTATGGGGAACTCACTACAATGAGCAGTTCTTC. Translation gives CASSLWGTHYNEQFF.

This clonotype has more than one count but fewer than ten. This rearrangement joins TRBV12-3 or TRBV12-4 to TRBJ1-1; 9 bases agree with TRBD1. V lost 8 bases and J lost 4; bases outside the gene matches: 8. This CDR3 region has 14 residues. The CDR3 here is CASSIETGGTEAFF. CDR3 DNA sequence: TGTGCCAGCTCCATTGAGACAGGGGGCACTGAAGCTTTCTTT.

This clonotype was recorded a few times. The chain uses TRBV24-1 and TRBJ2-5; D is ambiguous. V shed 4 bases and J shed 4 bases, with 15 bases lying between them. CDR3 length equals 15 residues. Germline V gene data show CDR1 as KGHDR and CDR2 as SFDVKD. CDR3 bases: TGTGCCACCAGTGAACGCGGAGAATTGAGAGAGACCCAGTACTTC. This codes for CATSERGELRETQYF.

This clonotype was counted between two and nine times. This chain uses TRBV2 with TRBJ1-3; TRBD1 matches at 7 bases. V was pared by 6 bases and J by 0 bases, with 11 bases of the junction left unmatched. Germline V lookup: CDR1 SNHLY, CDR2 FYNNEI. The CDR3 extends over 17 amino acids. The CDR3 protein is CASRPGWGQPSGNTIYF. The CDR3 bases are TGTGCCAGCAGACCGGGGTGGGGACAGCCCTCTGGAAACACCATATATTTT.

This clonotype appeared many times. J is TRBJ2-3 and V is TRBV10-3; 12 nucleotides agree with TRBD1. From germline, CDR1 is ENHRY and CDR2 SYGVKD. The CDR3 totals 14 residues. Losses at the gene ends were 7 bases for V and 6 bases for J; bases not matched to a gene: 5. CDR3 residues: CAITGTGGSDTQYF. In nucleotides, the CDR3 is TGTGCCATCACCGGGACAGGGGGCTCGGATACGCAGTATTTT.

The chain couples TRBV20-1 to TRBJ2-7; 11 bases match TRBD2. Trimming at V came to 3 bases and at J to 3 bases, leaving 4 bases not matched to a gene. CDR1 is DFQATT, CDR2 SNEGSKA, per germline (reference sequence). The CDR3 is 14 residues long. CDR3 in DNA: TGCAGTGCTAGGTCTAGCGGGGGGTTCTACGAGCAGTACGTC. Its protein product is CSARSSGGFYEQYV.

This clonotype has a handful of counts. The gene calls are TRBV4-1 and TRBJ1-1; no firm D call. The CDR3 totals 12 residues. Germline loops: CDR1 MGHRA, CDR2 YSYEKL. The ends were cut back, 8 bases at V and 2 bases at J, with 9 bases in the middle. CDR3 loop: CASAKANTEAFF. CDR3 coding DNA: TGCGCCAGCGCTAAGGCCAACACTGAAGCTTTCTTT.

This chain joins TRBV20-1 and TRBJ2-7; D is ambiguous. The CDR3 is 11 amino acids. V gave up 4 bases and J gave up 7 bases, with 11 bases separating them. Germline V gene sequence: CDR1 DFQATT, CDR2 SNEGSKA (reference sequence). The DNA for the CDR3 is TGCAGTGCTACCACCCAGCGAGAGCAGTACTTC. Protein product: CSATTQREQYF.

This clonotype appeared a few times. This sequence joins TRBV29-1 and TRBJ1-1; D gene uncertain. The CDR3 has 12 amino acids. V was clipped by 4 bases and J by 0 bases, with 6 bases between them. Germline V gene sequence: CDR1 SQVTM, CDR2 ANQGSEA. CDR3: CSVAYMNTEAFF. CDR3 in DNA: TGCAGCGTTGCCTATATGAACACTGAAGCTTTCTTT.

This clonotype was observed a handful of times. V gene TRBV9 combines with J gene TRBJ2-7; TRBD1 matches at 7 bases. Germline V lookup: CDR1 SGDLS, CDR2 YYNGEE. The CDR3 is 15 residues long. With 4 bases clipped from V and 2 bases from J, the junction kept 9 bases outside the gene matches. The CDR3 here is CASSPRVQGAYEQYF. CDR3 in DNA: TGTGCCAGCAGCCCGCGGGTGCAGGGGGCCTACGAGCAGTACTTC.